This T cell receptor beta chain was sequenced for a study of T-cell reconstitution after alpha-beta-depleted transplantation in children. The CDR3 loop spans 13 amino acids. Per the germline V gene, CDR1 is DFQATT and CDR2 is SNEGSKA (reference sequence). For this clonotype: Antigen unknown.

Preparation of the TCRbeta library used unique molecular identifiers. In TCRdb, the PCR reads were re-called with MiXCR into one record per CDR3 protein. The sample includes hundreds of thousands of distinct CDR3 sequences, around 13% of them seen just once. Study-wide results and caveats: Several hundred graft clones that had expanded were reportedly the source of alpha-beta T cells about two months after transplant.

The chain links TRBV20-1 to TRBJ2-3; TRBD1 aligns across 10 bases. The clonotype was recovered from a girl aged 2 to 10 with congenital amegakaryocytic thrombocytopenia, due to receive a stem cell transplant. The material sequenced was PBMCs, taken before TCRalphabeta/CD19-depleted stem cell transplant. CDR3 in amino acids: CSRDRGLTDTQYF. CDR3 bases: TGCAGCCGGGACAGGGGTTTGACAGATACGCAGTATTTT.